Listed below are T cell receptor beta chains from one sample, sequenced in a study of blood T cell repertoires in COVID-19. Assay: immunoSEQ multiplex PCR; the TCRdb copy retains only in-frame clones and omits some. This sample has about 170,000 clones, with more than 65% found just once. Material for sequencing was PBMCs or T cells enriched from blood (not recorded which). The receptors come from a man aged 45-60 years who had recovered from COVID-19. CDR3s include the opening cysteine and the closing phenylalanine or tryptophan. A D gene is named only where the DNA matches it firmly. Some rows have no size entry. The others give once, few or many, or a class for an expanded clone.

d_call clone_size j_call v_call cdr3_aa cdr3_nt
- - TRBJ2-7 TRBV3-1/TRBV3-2 CASSQDLTGIYEQYF TGTGCCAGCAGCCAAGATCTTACAGGGATCTACGAGCAGTACTTC
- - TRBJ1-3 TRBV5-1 CASSLGHRSGNTIYF TGCGCCAGCAGCTTAGGACACCGCTCTGGAAACACCATATATTTT
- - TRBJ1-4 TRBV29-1 CSVDQGGEKLFF TGCAGCGTTGATCAGGGTGGTGAAAAACTGTTTTTT
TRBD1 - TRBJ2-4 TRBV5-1 CASSSGQGRDIQYF TGCGCCAGCAGCTCCGGACAGGGTAGAGACATTCAGTACTTC
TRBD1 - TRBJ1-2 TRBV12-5 CASGPRDRDGYTF TGTGCTAGTGGTCCTAGGGACAGAGATGGCTACACCTTC
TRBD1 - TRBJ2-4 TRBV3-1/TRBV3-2 CASSQAGTGGSNIQYF TGTGCCAGCAGCCAAGCCGGGACAGGGGGTTCAAACATTCAGTACTTC
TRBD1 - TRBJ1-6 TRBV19 CASSEDRDLSPLHF TGTGCCAGTAGCGAGGACAGGGACCTTTCACCCCTCCACTTT
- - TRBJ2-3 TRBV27 CASRPSGHSTDTQYF TGTGCCAGCAGACCCTCGGGACACAGCACAGATACGCAGTATTTT
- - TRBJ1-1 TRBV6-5 CASTQGRGGAFF TGTGCCAGCACCCAGGGTCGGGGGGGAGCTTTCTTT
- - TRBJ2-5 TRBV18 CASSPQGGETQYF TGTGCCAGCTCACCCCAGGGGGGAGAGACCCAGTACTTC
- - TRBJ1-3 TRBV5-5 CASSLGDIRSGNTIYF TGTGCCAGCAGCTTGGGGGACATCCGCTCTGGAAACACCATATATTTT
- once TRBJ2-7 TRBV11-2 CASSSTGEQYF TGTGCCAGCAGCTCCACAGGGGAGCAGTACTTC
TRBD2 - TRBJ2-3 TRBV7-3 CASSLTAGAADTQYF TGTGCCAGCAGCTTAACAGCGGGGGCGGCAGATACGCAGTATTTT
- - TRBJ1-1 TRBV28 CASSQIWGTADTEAFF TGTGCCAGCAGTCAAATTTGGGGGACTGCGGACACTGAAGCTTTCTTT
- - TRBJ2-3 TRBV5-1 CASSLDGLSTDTQYF TGCGCCAGCAGCTTGGATGGACTATCTACAGATACGCAGTATTTT
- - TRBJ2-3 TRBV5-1 CASSLGAVGREDTQYF TGCGCCAGCAGCTTGGGTGCTGTGGGCCGAGAGGATACGCAGTATTTT
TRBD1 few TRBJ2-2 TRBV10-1 CARRGQGEGELFF TGCGCCAGGCGAGGACAGGGGGAAGGGGAGCTGTTTTTT
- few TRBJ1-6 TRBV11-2 CASSFAQGGGMDNSPLHF TGTGCCAGCAGTTTTGCCCAGGGCGGAGGGATGGATAATTCACCCCTCCACTTT
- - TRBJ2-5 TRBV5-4 CATKIQETQYF TGTGCCACCAAAATCCAAGAGACCCAGTACTTC
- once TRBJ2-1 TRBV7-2 CASSLRGTLYNEQFF TGTGCCAGCAGCTTAAGGGGGACCCTCTACAATGAGCAGTTCTTC
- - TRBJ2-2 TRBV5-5 CASSGASNTGELFF TGTGCCAGCAGTGGGGCGAGCAACACCGGGGAGCTGTTTTTT
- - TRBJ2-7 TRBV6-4 CASSDPRQYTYEQYF TGTGCCAGCAGTGACCCGAGACAGTACACCTACGAGCAGTACTTC
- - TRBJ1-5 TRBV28 CASSLESGGRNQPQHF TGTGCCAGCAGTTTGGAGTCGGGTGGTCGCAATCAGCCCCAGCATTTT
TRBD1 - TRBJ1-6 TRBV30 CAWSREGAPYNSPLHF TGTGCCTGGAGTAGAGAGGGGGCCCCCTATAATTCACCCCTCCACTTT
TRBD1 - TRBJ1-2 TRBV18 CASSPPPGTDTVYGYTF TGTGCCAGCTCACCGCCGCCCGGGACAGACACCGTTTATGGCTACACCTTC
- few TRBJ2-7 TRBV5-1 CASSTTGSGYEQYF TGCGCCAGCAGTACCACGGGATCTGGATACGAGCAGTACTTC
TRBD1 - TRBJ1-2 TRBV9 CASSVVDRVYGYTF TGTGCCAGCAGCGTAGTGGACAGGGTCTATGGCTACACCTTC
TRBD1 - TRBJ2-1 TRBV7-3 CASSAGQGGYNEQFF TGTGCCAGCAGCGCCGGACAGGGGGGCTACAATGAGCAGTTCTTC
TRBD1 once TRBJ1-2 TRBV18 CASSPQGARDGYTF TGTGCCAGCTCACCACAGGGGGCGCGGGATGGCTACACCTTC
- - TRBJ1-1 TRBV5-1 CASSLTLGQSYTEAFF TGCGCCAGCAGCTTGACCCTCGGACAATCGTACACTGAAGCTTTCTTT
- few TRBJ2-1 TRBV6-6 CASSYSRGNEQFF TGTGCCAGCAGTTACTCGCGGGGCAATGAGCAGTTCTTC
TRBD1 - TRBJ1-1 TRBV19 CASSRTGDTEAFF TGTGCCAGTAGCAGGACAGGGGACACTGAAGCTTTCTTT
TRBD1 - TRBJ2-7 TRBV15 CATSQRTGEGAYEQYF TGTGCCACCAGCCAACGGACAGGGGAAGGCGCCTACGAGCAGTACTTC
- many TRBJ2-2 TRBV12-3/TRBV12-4 CASRRGTGELFF TGTGCCAGCAGGCGGGGCACCGGGGAGCTGTTTTTT
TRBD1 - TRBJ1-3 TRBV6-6 CASSQTRGRIAGNTIYF TGTGCCAGCAGTCAAACCAGGGGGCGGATAGCTGGAAACACCATATATTTT
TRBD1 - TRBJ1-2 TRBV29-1 CSRQGHGYTF TGCAGCAGACAGGGTCATGGCTACACCTTC
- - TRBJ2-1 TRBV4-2 CASSQDQGSYNEQFF TGTGCCAGCAGCCAAGATCAGGGCAGCTACAATGAGCAGTTCTTC
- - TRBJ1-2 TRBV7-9 CASSQYKGDGYTF TGTGCCAGCAGCCAATACAAGGGGGACGGCTACACCTTC
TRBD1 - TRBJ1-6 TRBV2 CASSEPRGQGGSPLHF TGTGCCAGCAGTGAACCTCGGGGACAGGGGGGTTCACCCCTCCACTTT
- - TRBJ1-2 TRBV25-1 CASSENYGYTF TGTGCCAGCAGCGAGAACTATGGCTACACCTTC